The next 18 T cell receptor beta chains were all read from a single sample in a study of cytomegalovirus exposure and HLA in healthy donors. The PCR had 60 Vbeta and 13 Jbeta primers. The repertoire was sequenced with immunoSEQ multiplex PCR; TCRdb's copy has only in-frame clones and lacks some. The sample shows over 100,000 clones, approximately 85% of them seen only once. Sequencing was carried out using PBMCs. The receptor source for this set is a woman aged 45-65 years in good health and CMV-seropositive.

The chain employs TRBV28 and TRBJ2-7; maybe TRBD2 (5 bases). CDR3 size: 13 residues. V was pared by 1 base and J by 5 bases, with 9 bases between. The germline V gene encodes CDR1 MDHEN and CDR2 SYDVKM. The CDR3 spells CASSLLRVHEQYF. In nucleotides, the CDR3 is TGTGCCAGCAGTTTATTGAGGGTCCACGAGCAGTACTTC.

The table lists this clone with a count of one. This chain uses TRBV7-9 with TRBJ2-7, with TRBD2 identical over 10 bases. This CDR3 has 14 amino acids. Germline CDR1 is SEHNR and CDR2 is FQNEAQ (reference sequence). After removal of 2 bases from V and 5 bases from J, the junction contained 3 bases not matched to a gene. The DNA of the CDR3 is TGTGCCAGCAGCTTATCTAGCGGGAGCCACGAGCAGTACTTC. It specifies CASSLSSGSHEQYF.

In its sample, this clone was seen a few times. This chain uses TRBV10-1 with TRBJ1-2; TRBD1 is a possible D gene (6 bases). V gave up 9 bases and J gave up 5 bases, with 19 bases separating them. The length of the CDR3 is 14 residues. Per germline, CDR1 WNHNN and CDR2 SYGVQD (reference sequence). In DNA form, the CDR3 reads TGCGCCAGTAGACCCCTGACAGGTCCTTATGGCTACACCTTC. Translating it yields CASRPLTGPYGYTF.

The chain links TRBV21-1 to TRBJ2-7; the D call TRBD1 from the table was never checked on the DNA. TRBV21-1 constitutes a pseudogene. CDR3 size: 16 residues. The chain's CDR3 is CASSKGDRHDSYEQYF. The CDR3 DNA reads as TGTGCCAGCAGCAAAGGTGACAGGCATGACTCCTACGAGCAGTACTTC.

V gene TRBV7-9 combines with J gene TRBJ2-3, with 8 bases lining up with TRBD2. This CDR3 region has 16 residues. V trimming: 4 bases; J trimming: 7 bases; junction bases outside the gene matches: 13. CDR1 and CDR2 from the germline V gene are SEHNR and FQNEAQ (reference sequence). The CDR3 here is CASSSRGGLVGNTQYF. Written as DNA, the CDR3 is TGTGCCAGCAGCTCACGGGGGGGCTTGGTTGGGAATACGCAGTATTTT.

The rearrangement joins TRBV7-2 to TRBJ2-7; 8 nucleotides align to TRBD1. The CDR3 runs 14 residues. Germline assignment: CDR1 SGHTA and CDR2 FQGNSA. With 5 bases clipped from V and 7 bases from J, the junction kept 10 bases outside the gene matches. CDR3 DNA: TGTGCCAGCAGCCTGCGGACAGGGTCGCGAGAGCAGTACTTC. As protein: CASSLRTGSREQYF.

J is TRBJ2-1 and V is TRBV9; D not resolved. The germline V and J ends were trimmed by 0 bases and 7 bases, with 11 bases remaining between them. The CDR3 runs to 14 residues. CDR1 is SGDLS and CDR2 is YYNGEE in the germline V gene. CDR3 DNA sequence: TGTGCCAGCAGCGTAGCTACCAGGTTAAATGAGCAGTTCTTC. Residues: CASSVATRLNEQFF.

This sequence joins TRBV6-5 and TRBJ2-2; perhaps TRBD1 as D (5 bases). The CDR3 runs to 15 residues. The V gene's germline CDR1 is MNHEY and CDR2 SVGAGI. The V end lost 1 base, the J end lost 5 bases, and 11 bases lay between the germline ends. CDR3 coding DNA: TGTGCCAGCAGTTACTTCCAGGGTAGTACCGGGGAGCTGTTTTTT. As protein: CASSYFQGSTGELFF.

CDR3 protein: CASSPQGSRNIQYF. The CDR3 DNA sequence: TGTGCCAGCAGCCCGCAGGGCTCACGAAACATTCAGTACTTC. The rearrangement uses TRBV7-9 and TRBJ2-4, with D perhaps matching TRBD1 (5 bases). The germline V gene has CDR1 SEHNR and CDR2 FQNEAQ (reference sequence). Trimming stripped 5 bases from V and 6 bases from J, with 14 bases between. CDR3 length equals 14 residues.

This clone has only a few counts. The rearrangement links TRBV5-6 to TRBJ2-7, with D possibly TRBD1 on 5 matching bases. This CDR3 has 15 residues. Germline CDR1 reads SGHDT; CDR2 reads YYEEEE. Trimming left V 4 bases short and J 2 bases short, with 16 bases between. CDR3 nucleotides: TGTGCCAGCAGCCTCATTGGGCAGGGAACCTACGAGCAGTACTTC. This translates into CASSLIGQGTYEQYF.

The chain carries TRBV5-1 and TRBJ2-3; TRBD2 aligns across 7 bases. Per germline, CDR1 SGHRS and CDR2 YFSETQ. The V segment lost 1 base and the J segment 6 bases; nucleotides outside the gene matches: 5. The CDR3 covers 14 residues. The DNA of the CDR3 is TGCGCCAGCAGCTTGAATGCGGGAGCCGATACGCAGTATTTT. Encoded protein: CASSLNAGADTQYF.

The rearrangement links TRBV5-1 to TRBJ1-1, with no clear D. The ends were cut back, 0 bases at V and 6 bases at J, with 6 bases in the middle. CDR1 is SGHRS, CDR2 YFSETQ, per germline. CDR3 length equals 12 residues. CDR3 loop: CASSLDQAEAFF. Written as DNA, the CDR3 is TGCGCCAGCAGCTTGGATCAGGCTGAAGCTTTCTTT.

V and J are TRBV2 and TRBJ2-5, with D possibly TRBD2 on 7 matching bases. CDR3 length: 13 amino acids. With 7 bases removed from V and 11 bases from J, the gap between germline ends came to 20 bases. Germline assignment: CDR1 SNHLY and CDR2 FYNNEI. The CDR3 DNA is TGTGCCAGCACCTCCCCGGGGGGCGATGAGCAGTACTTC. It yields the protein CASTSPGGDEQYF.

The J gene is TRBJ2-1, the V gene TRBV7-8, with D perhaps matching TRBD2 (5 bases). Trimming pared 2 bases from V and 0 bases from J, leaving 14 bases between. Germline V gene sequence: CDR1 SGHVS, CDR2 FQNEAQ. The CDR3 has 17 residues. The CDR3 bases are TGTGCCAGCAGCTTATCCGGGGAGTGGAGCTCCTACAATGAGCAGTTCTTC. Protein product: CASSLSGEWSSYNEQFF.

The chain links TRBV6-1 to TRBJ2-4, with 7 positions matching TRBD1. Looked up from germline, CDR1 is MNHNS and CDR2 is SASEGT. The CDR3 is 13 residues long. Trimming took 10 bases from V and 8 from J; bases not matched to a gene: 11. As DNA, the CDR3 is TGTGCCATCGAGAAATCAGGGACAGACATTCAGTACTTC. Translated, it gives CAIEKSGTDIQYF.

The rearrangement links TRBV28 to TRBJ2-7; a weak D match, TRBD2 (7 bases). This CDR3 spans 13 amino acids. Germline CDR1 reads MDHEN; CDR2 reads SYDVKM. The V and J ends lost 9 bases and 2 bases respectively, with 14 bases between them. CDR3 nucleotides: TGTGCCAGTACAGGGAGGGCGGCCTACGAGCAGTACTTC. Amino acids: CASTGRAAYEQYF.

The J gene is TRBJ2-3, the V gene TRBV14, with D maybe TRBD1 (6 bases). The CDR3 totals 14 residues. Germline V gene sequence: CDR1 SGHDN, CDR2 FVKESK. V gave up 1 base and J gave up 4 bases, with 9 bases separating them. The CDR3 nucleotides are TGTGCCAGCAGCCAAGCGAACAGGGCAGATACGCAGTATTTT. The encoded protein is CASSQANRADTQYF.

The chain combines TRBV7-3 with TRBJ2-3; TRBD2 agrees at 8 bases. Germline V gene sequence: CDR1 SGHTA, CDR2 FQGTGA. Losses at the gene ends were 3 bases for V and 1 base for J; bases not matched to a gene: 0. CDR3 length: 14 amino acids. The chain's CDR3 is CASSFSGGTDTQYF. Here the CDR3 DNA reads TGTGCCAGCAGCTTTAGCGGGGGCACAGATACGCAGTATTTT.